The 27 T cell receptor beta chains below come from one sample, sequenced in a study of CD8+ T cells in alopecia areata. Extracted RNA was reverse transcribed, and the resulting cDNA served as sequencing template. The assay was immunoSEQ multiplex PCR, and TCRdb's table has in-frame clones only and misses some. This sample has 200,000 to 250,000 clones; less than 65% occur once, and the top ten carry 4.2%. Described treatment: oral pan-JAK inhibitor, 5-10 mg twice daily. The sequences come from CD4+ T cells sorted from blood, collected at week 4, from a patient treated with tofacitinib. These receptors were collected from a human donor with alopecia areata.

This clone has just one count. The V call is TRBV4-1, the J call TRBJ1-2, with no clear D. The CDR3 covers 14 residues. Germline V CDR1 and CDR2: MGHRA, YSYEKL. V lost 6 bases and J lost 3, with 14 bases in between. This chain's CDR3 is CASRQIFGDYGYTF. CDR3 sequence (DNA): TGCGCCAGCAGGCAGATTTTCGGGGACTATGGCTACACCTTC.

The gene calls are TRBV30 and TRBJ2-1, with TRBD1 as a possible D gene (6 bases). Trimming shortened V by 8 bases and J by 7 bases, and 18 bases separated the two germline ends. The germline gives CDR1 GTSNPN, CDR2 SVGIG (reference sequence). CDR3 length: 13 amino acids. Here the CDR3 DNA reads TGTGCCCAAGGTAGGACAGTAGTAAATGAGCAGTTCTTC. Translating it yields CAQGRTVVNEQFF. The whole variable domain, filled in from reference TRBV30 and TRBJ2-1, reads SQTIHQWPATLVQPVGSPLSLECTVEGTSNPNLYWYRQAAGRGLQLLFYSVGIGQISSEVPQNLSASRPQDRQFILSSKKLLLSDSGFYLCAQGRTVVNEQFFGPGTRLTVL.

The chain couples TRBV20-1 to TRBJ1-1; D is undetermined. V was pared by 5 bases and J by 7 bases, with 11 bases between. CDR1 and CDR2 from the germline V gene are DFQATT and SNEGSKA (reference sequence). The CDR3 contains 11 residues. Here the CDR3 reads CSAHSRVEAFF. The CDR3, as DNA: TGCAGTGCTCACTCTCGGGTTGAAGCTTTCTTT.

The J gene is TRBJ2-1, the V gene TRBV4-3, with TRBD2 matching over 10 bases. Per the germline V gene, CDR1 is LGHNA and CDR2 is YSLEER. This CDR3 has 16 residues. Trimming took 6 bases from V and 5 from J; bases not matched to a gene: 10. Here the CDR3 DNA reads TGCGCCAGCAGTCATCCAAGCGGGGGGGATAACAATGAGCAGTTCTTC. Amino acid sequence: CASSHPSGGDNNEQFF.

The chain combines TRBV6-5 with TRBJ1-1, with 7 bases that match TRBD1. The CDR3 runs 14 residues. J gave up 2 bases and V 6 bases, and 6 bases lay outside the gene matches. Germline CDR1 is MNHEY and CDR2 is SVGAGI. CDR3 sequence: CASRSGDSNTEAFF. The DNA for the CDR3 is TGTGCCAGCAGGTCCGGGGACAGCAACACTGAAGCTTTCTTT.

The chain joins TRBV30 to TRBJ2-6; D call uncertain. There are 16 residues in the CDR3. V was cut by 3 bases and J by 1 base, with 13 bases left in between. CDR1 and CDR2 (germline): GTSNPN, SVGIG (reference sequence). CDR3 nucleotide sequence: TGTGCCTGGAGCCTCTCCATGATTTCTGGGGCCAACGTCCTGACTTTC. As protein: CAWSLSMISGANVLTF.

This chain links TRBV30 with TRBJ2-3; D remains ambiguous. Germline loops: CDR1 GTSNPN, CDR2 SVGIG (reference sequence). The V end lost 4 bases, the J end lost 5 bases, and 10 bases lay between the germline ends. This CDR3 is 12 amino acids long. This CDR3 is CAWNSLVDTQYF. The CDR3 coding sequence is TGTGCCTGGAATTCCCTGGTAGATACGCAGTATTTT.

The chain carries TRBV5-4 and TRBJ2-1, with 10 positions matching TRBD2. V lost 1 base to trimming and J lost 4 bases; unmatched junction nucleotides: 2. The CDR3 runs to 15 residues. CDR1 and CDR2 from the germline V gene are SGHNT and YYREEE (reference sequence). CDR3 DNA: TGTGCCAGCAGCTTGCGACTAGCGGGTTACAATGAGCAGTTCTTC. Encoded protein: CASSLRLAGYNEQFF.

The J gene is TRBJ1-1, the V gene TRBV30; D not certain. From germline, CDR1 is GTSNPN and CDR2 SVGIG (reference sequence). With 4 bases removed from V and 4 bases from J, the gap between germline ends came to 16 bases. The length of the CDR3 is 14 residues. CDR3 loop: CAWNPGGKSTEAFF. Written as DNA, the CDR3 is TGTGCCTGGAACCCTGGAGGGAAAAGCACTGAAGCTTTCTTT.

V and J are TRBV29-1 and TRBJ2-3; 7 bases line up with TRBD1. The CDR3 sequence is 11 residues long. Germline V gene sequence: CDR1 SQVTM, CDR2 ANQGSEA. The CDR3 spells CSQGETDTQYF. The CDR3 DNA sequence: TGCAGTCAGGGGGAAACAGATACGCAGTATTTT.

The chain couples TRBV29-1 to TRBJ2-7; 7 positions match TRBD2. The CDR3 covers 13 residues. The germline V gene has CDR1 SQVTM and CDR2 ANQGSEA. V dropped 0 bases and J dropped 4; count of bases not matched to a gene: 3. The DNA of the CDR3 is TGCAGCGTTGAAGAAGCGGGACTGTACGAGCAGTACTTC. It yields the protein CSVEEAGLYEQYF.

About this clone itself: Other DNA sequences from this sample encode an identical CDR3 as well. The chain carries TRBV15 and TRBJ1-5; D uncertain. Between the trimmed V and J ends, which lost 1 base and 1 base, there was a span of 5 bases. This CDR3 is 14 amino acids long. The germline V gene encodes CDR1 LNHNV and CDR2 YYDKDF (reference sequence). DNA for the CDR3: TGTGCCACCAGCAGAGGACGGAGCAATCAGCCCCAGCATTTT. Its translation is CATSRGRSNQPQHF.

The table lists this clone with a few counts. The chain combines TRBV11-1 with TRBJ1-2, with TRBD1 matching over 7 bases. Germline assignment: CDR1 SGHAT and CDR2 FQDESV (reference sequence). The length of the CDR3 is 14 residues. After removal of 5 bases from V and 2 bases from J, the junction contained 5 bases not matched to a gene. Written as DNA, the CDR3 is TGTGCCAGCAGCACGGACAGGACCAACTATGGCTACACCTTC. Residues: CASSTDRTNYGYTF. The full variable domain, in which reference TRBV11-1 and TRBJ1-2 provide the parts outside the CDR3, is EAEVAQSPRYKITEKSQAVAFWCDPISGHATLYWYRQILGQGPELLVQFQDESVVDDSQLPKDRFSAERLKGVDSTLKIQPAELGDSAMYLCASSTDRTNYGYTFGSGTRLTVV.

The CDR3 DNA reads as TGCGCCAGCAGCCAACCGACTGGGAGAGCTTTCTTT. Amino acids: CASSQPTGRAFF. The chain links TRBV4-3 to TRBJ1-1; D not certain. The ends were cut back, 2 bases at V and 10 bases at J, with 11 bases in the middle. The germline V gene encodes CDR1 LGHNA and CDR2 YSLEER. The CDR3 length is 12 residues.

The chain carries TRBV4-1 and TRBJ1-5; 8 positions agree with TRBD1. Trimming at V came to 1 base and at J to 5 bases, leaving 7 bases not matched to a gene. Looked up from germline, CDR1 is MGHRA and CDR2 is YSYEKL. There are 16 residues in the CDR3. This chain's CDR3 is CASSQVPDRDYQPQHF. CDR3 bases: TGCGCCAGCAGCCAAGTGCCGGACAGGGATTATCAGCCCCAGCATTTT.

The chain links TRBV29-1 to TRBJ1-1, with D hard to call. V lost 4 bases and J lost 4, with 7 bases in between. The CDR3 runs to 11 residues. The germline gives CDR1 SQVTM, CDR2 ANQGSEA. The CDR3: CSVVKGTEAFF. CDR3 sequence (DNA): TGCAGCGTTGTCAAGGGCACTGAAGCTTTCTTT.

This chain links TRBV4-3 with TRBJ2-5, with 11 bases fitting TRBD1. Germline V gives CDR1 LGHNA, CDR2 YSLEER. This CDR3 region has 16 residues. J lost 4 bases, V lost 3 bases, and 7 bases had no gene match. CDR3 nucleotides: TGCGCCAGCAGCCATGACCGGACAGGGGGCGGAGAGACCCAGTACTTC. This encodes CASSHDRTGGGETQYF.

This chain links TRBV10-3 with TRBJ2-2, with a tentative D call TRBD1 (6 bases). The CDR3 length is 14 residues. Germline CDR1 and CDR2: ENHRY and SYGVKD. V was trimmed by 5 bases and J by 1 base, leaving 8 bases between them. CDR3 region: CAISMTGNTGELFF. CDR3 nucleotide sequence: TGTGCCATCAGTATGACAGGGAACACCGGGGAGCTGTTTTTT.

The chain joins TRBV5-1 to TRBJ2-3; D ambiguous. The CDR3 has 16 amino acids. CDR1 and CDR2 from the germline V gene are SGHRS and YFSETQ. V was trimmed by 5 bases and J by 6 bases, leaving 22 bases between them. CDR3 DNA: TGCGCCAGCAGGACCGGACCAGGAGTGGCGACGGATACGCAGTATTTT. It is translated as CASRTGPGVATDTQYF.

This chain links TRBV23-1 with TRBJ1-2; 7 nucleotides line up with TRBD1. TRBV23-1 is classed as an ORF, of uncertain function. J gave up 5 bases and V 0 bases, and 3 bases lay outside the gene matches. This CDR3 is 14 amino acids long. The CDR3 DNA reads as TGCGCCAGCAGTCAATCGCAGACAGGGTATGGCTACACCTTC. It encodes CASSQSQTGYGYTF.

The count of this clone is one. CDR3 loop: CASSSPSSVYGYTF. In DNA, the CDR3 is TGTGCCAGCAGCTCCCCCAGCTCCGTCTATGGCTACACCTTC. This chain uses TRBV5-4 with TRBJ1-2; no firm D call. This CDR3 region has 14 residues. Trimming cost V 3 bases and J 4 bases, with 13 bases left between them. Germline lookup yields CDR1 SGHNT and CDR2 YYREEE (reference sequence).

The gene calls are TRBV9 and TRBJ2-3; 10 positions match TRBD2. V lost 0 bases, J lost 8 bases, and 6 bases stayed unmatched. Germline V CDR1 and CDR2: SGDLS, YYNGEE. The CDR3 sequence is 15 residues long. The CDR3 region is CASSVGDSGGSTQYF. In DNA, the CDR3 is TGTGCCAGCAGCGTAGGTGATAGCGGGGGGAGTACGCAGTATTTT.

This clone came up a few times. J is TRBJ2-3 and V is TRBV2; 10 bases map to TRBD1. Germline-derived CDR1 and CDR2 are SNHLY and FYNNEI. Losses at the gene ends were 5 bases for V and 0 bases for J; bases not matched to a gene: 5. This CDR3 is built from 16 residues. DNA for the CDR3: TGTGCCAGCAGTCAGGGACAGGGGTTAAGCACAGATACGCAGTATTTT. This encodes CASSQGQGLSTDTQYF.

This chain links TRBV2 with TRBJ2-3; 7 bases match TRBD1. V trimming: 4 bases; J trimming: 6 bases; junction bases outside the gene matches: 4. The V gene's germline CDR1 is SNHLY and CDR2 FYNNEI. This CDR3 contains 13 residues. CDR3 residues: CASSVGTVDTQYF. The DNA for the CDR3 is TGTGCCAGCAGTGTTGGGACAGTCGATACGCAGTATTTT. Supplemented by reference TRBV2 and TRBJ2-3, the full variable domain reads EPEVTQTPSHQVTQMGQEVILRCVPISNHLYFYWYRQILGQKVEFLVSFYNNEISEKSEIFDDQFSVERPDGSNFTLKIRSTKLEDSAMYFCASSVGTVDTQYFGPGTRLTVL.

The rearrangement joins TRBV2 to TRBJ1-4; D uncertain. From germline, CDR1 is SNHLY and CDR2 FYNNEI. V lost 4 bases, J lost 8 bases, and 8 bases lay in between. The CDR3 covers 12 residues. CDR3 nucleotides: TGTGCCAGCAGTGGACCTATGGAAAAACTGTTTTTT. Protein: CASSGPMEKLFF.

In this sample, this clone turned up a few times. This chain joins TRBV18 and TRBJ1-4; D may be TRBD1 (6 bases). The ends were cut back, 5 bases at V and 7 bases at J, with 17 bases in the middle. CDR1 and CDR2 (germline): KGHSH, LQKENI. This CDR3 has 15 amino acids. This CDR3 reads CASSTNRVESEKLFF. CDR3 nucleotide sequence: TGTGCCAGCTCAACCAACAGGGTGGAGAGTGAAAAACTGTTTTTT.

The V call is TRBV29-1, the J call TRBJ1-1, with 11 nucleotides matching TRBD1. V dropped 4 bases and J dropped 5; count of bases not matched to a gene: 3. This CDR3 is 13 amino acids long. The germline V gene has CDR1 SQVTM and CDR2 ANQGSEA. The CDR3 DNA reads as TGCAGCGTTGTCCGGGACAGGGGGACTGAAGCTTTCTTT. The encoded protein is CSVVRDRGTEAFF.